The clone carrying this T cell receptor (beta chain) was observed at least ten times. Its target is not known. The CDR3 end is not reached by the read, which stops 3 residues before it; the germline J gene fills it in. Sequenced by immunoSEQ multiplex PCR; TCRdb stores in-frame clones only, minus some. The sample shows about 52,000 clones, none of them appearing just once. Both groups were predominantly of Caucasian heritage. This entry comes from a study of T cell clonality in common variable immunodeficiency. The study's findings and limits: Compared with controls, CVID subjects had fewer shared TCRbeta clones. T cell subpopulation sequencing would be needed to explain CVID clonality.

Per the germline V gene, CDR1 is SQVTM and CDR2 is ANQGSEA. With 7 bases clipped from V and 3 bases from J, the junction kept 17 bases outside the gene matches. This CDR3 is built from 17 residues. This clonotype originated in a person aged 18 to 70 in good health. The chain recombines TRBV29-1 with TRBJ2-3; 9 positions agree with TRBD2. The sample comprised peripheral blood mononuclear cells. Incomplete CDR3 DNA: TGCAGCGCCCTACTGTTGGCGGGAGGGCCCGGAACAGATACG. Its protein is CSALLLAGGPGTDT. The full CDR3 reads CSALLLAGGPGTDTQYF.